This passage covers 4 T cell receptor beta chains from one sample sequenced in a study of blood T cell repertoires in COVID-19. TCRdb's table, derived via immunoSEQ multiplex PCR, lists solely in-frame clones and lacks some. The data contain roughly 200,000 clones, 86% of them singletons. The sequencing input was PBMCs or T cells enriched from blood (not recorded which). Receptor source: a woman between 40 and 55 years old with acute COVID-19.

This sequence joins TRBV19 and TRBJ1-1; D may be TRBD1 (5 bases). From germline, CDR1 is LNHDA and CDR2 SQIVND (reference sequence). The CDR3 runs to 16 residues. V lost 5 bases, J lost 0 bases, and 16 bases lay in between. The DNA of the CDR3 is TGTGCCAGTAGTTTGCGGCAGGGCTTTATGAACACTGAAGCTTTCTTT. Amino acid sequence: CASSLRQGFMNTEAFF.

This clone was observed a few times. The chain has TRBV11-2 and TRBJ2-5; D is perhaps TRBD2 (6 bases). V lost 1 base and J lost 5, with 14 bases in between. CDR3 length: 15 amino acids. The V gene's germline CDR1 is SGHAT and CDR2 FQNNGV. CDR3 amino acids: CASSLVGGQAETQYF. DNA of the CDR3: TGTGCCAGCAGCTTAGTGGGAGGACAAGCTGAGACCCAGTACTTC. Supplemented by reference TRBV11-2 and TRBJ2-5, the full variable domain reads EAGVAQSPRYKIIEKRQSVAFWCNPISGHATLYWYQQILGQGPKLLIQFQNNGVVDDSQLPKDRFSAERLKGVDSTLKIQPAKLEDSAVYLCASSLVGGQAETQYFGPGTRLLVL.

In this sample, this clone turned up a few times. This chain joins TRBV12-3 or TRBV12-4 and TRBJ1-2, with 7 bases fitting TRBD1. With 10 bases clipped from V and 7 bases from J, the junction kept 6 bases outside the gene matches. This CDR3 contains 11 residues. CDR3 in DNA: TGTGCCACGAGGGGGCTGGGTGGCTACACCTTC. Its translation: CATRGLGGYTF.

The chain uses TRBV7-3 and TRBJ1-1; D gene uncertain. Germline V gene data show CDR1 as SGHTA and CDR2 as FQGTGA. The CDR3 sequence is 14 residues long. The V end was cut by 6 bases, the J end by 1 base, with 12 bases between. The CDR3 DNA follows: TGTGCCAGCAGTCGAGCGGTCGAGAACACTGAAGCTTTCTTT. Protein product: CASSRAVENTEAFF. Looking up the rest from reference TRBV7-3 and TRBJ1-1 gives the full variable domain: GAGVSQTPSNKVTEKGKYVELRCDPISGHTALYWYRQSLGQGPEFLIYFQGTGAADDSGLPNDRFFAVRPEGSVSTLKIQRTERGDSAVYLCASSRAVENTEAFFGQGTRLTVV.